The 7 T cell receptor beta chains listed next were all sequenced from one sample in a study of OX40 agonist ivuxolimab in advanced cancers. Generated by immunoSEQ multiplex PCR, the TCRdb table keeps only in-frame clones and is missing some. This table has 96,000 or so clones, approximately 84% appearing once. Sample: CD4+ or CD8+ T cells sorted from blood, taken in a trial of the OX40 agonist ivuxolimab. The receptors stem from an adult with an advanced solid tumor such as melanoma, head and neck, liver or kidney cancer.

The V and J genes are TRBV27 and TRBJ1-3, with 11 bases fitting TRBD1. Germline CDR1 reads MNHEY; CDR2 reads SMNVEV (reference sequence). The CDR3 totals 18 residues. Trimming took 5 bases from V and 2 from J; bases not matched to a gene: 11. The CDR3 nucleotides are TGTGCCAGCAGTCCCCACCGCGGACAGGGGGCGGCTGGAAACACCATATATTTT. This codes for CASSPHRGQGAAGNTIYF.

The count of this clone is one. This sequence joins TRBV5-4 and TRBJ1-1, with TRBD1 matching over 11 bases. Trimming removed 3 bases from V and 4 bases from J; junction bases left unmatched: 14. Germline V CDR1 and CDR2: SGHNT, YYREEE (reference sequence). This CDR3 spans 18 amino acids. In DNA, the CDR3 is TGTGCCAGCAGCTCCCCCACCGGGACAGGGGGAGTTGTCACTGAAGCTTTCTTT. This translates into CASSSPTGTGGVVTEAFF.

This clone has only a few counts. The chain combines TRBV2 with TRBJ1-2; tentative D call: TRBD1 (6 bases). Between the trimmed V and J ends, which lost 8 bases and 4 bases, there was a span of 11 bases. The CDR3 runs 12 residues. In germline, CDR1 is SNHLY, CDR2 FYNNEI. The CDR3 loop reads CASGGAPYGYTF. In DNA form, the CDR3 reads TGTGCCAGCGGGGGGGCCCCCTATGGCTACACCTTC.

The chain's CDR3 is CASSPVDRGQGYTF. The CDR3 nucleotides are TGTGCCAGCTCACCAGTGGACAGGGGGCAAGGCTACACCTTC. V gene TRBV18 combines with J gene TRBJ1-2; TRBD1 agrees at 11 bases. Germline V lookup: CDR1 KGHSH, CDR2 LQKENI. Unmatched junction bases numbered 4, after V lost 2 bases and J lost 8 bases. The CDR3 is 14 residues long.

V is TRBV30 and J is TRBJ2-4; the D gene could be TRBD1 or TRBD2 (5 bases each). This CDR3 comprises 12 residues. V lost 5 bases to trimming and J lost 0 bases, with 5 bases between them. Germline V CDR1 and CDR2: GTSNPN, SVGIG (reference sequence). The CDR3 bases are TGTGCCTGGGGGACAGCCAAAAACATTCAGTACTTC. Translated, it gives CAWGTAKNIQYF.

J is TRBJ2-4 and V is TRBV6-1; TRBD2 matches 8 bases. Per germline, CDR1 MNHNS and CDR2 SASEGT. This CDR3 is 19 amino acids long. V trimming: 1 base; J trimming: 11 bases; junction bases outside the gene matches: 22. This CDR3 is CASSEDFGTGGRGRSFQYF. In nucleotides, the CDR3 is TGTGCCAGCAGTGAAGACTTCGGGACGGGGGGGCGTGGGAGGTCCTTTCAGTACTTC.

The chain carries TRBV19 and TRBJ2-1; D not resolved. In germline, CDR1 is LNHDA, CDR2 SQIVND (reference sequence). Trimming took off 11 bases at V and 4 bases at J, with 12 bases between the two ends. This CDR3 contains 12 residues. CDR3 residues: CARITSYNEQFF. The CDR3 DNA reads TGTGCCCGAATCACAAGTTACAATGAGCAGTTCTTC.